Listed below are T cell receptor beta chains from one sample, sequenced in a study of control samples from healthy donors and cancer patients. Some clones are missing from TCRdb's copy, which holds only in-frame ones; the method was immunoSEQ multiplex PCR. The sample contains 100,000 or so clones, roughly four fifths of which appear only once. The sequenced sample consisted of blood. The receptors derive from a woman aged 45-59 years in good health. Each CDR3 is given with its conserved first and last residue. The order of the fields is D gene, V gene, J gene, clone size, CDR3 DNA, CDR3 protein. D genes are given only for firm matches. For some rows the clone size is stated as once, few or many, or as a class when expanded; others skip it.

NA,TRBV10-3,TRBJ1-1,few,TGTGCCACCAGGGACAAACAGAACACTGAAGCTTTCTTT,CATRDKQNTEAFF
TRBD1,TRBV19,TRBJ1-3,NA,TGTGCCAGTAGTACTGGACAGGGGAGGGGAGGAAACACCATATATTTT,CASSTGQGRGGNTIYF
TRBD2,TRBV12-3/TRBV12-4,TRBJ2-2,once,TGTGCCAGCAGACTAGCGGGAACCGGGGAGCTGTTTTTT,CASRLAGTGELFF
TRBD2,TRBV11-1,TRBJ2-1,NA,TGTGCCAGCAGCTCGTCCGGGACTAGCGGCTACAATGAGCAGTTCTTC,CASSSSGTSGYNEQFF
NA,TRBV7-2,TRBJ2-2,NA,TGTGCCAGCAGCTTAACTGACACCGGGGAGCTGTTTTTT,CASSLTDTGELFF
NA,TRBV27,TRBJ1-6,NA,TGTGCCAGCAGTTCCGGGACGGACTCTTCACCCCTCCACTTT,CASSSGTDSSPLHF
NA,TRBV19,TRBJ1-4,NA,TGTGCCAGTAGTATACCAGCGGCTAATGAAAAACTGTTTTTT,CASSIPAANEKLFF
TRBD2,TRBV7-6,TRBJ2-5,NA,TGTGCCAGCAGCTCTCAACTAGCGGGAGAGACCCAGTACTTC,CASSSQLAGETQYF
NA,TRBV5-8,TRBJ1-4,NA,TGTGCCAGCAGCGCCAGGGTAGGAGGTCGTGAAAAACTGTTTTTT,CASSARVGGREKLFF
NA,TRBV11-2,TRBJ2-7,few,TGTGCCAGCAGCTTATTCTCCCCCGGACTGGGCGACGAGCAGTACTTC,CASSLFSPGLGDEQYF
TRBD2,TRBV11-3,TRBJ2-5,few,TGTGCCAGCAGACCCCGGACTAGCGGGAGGGCCGGAGAGACCCAGTACTTC,CASRPRTSGRAGETQYF
NA,TRBV4-2,TRBJ2-7,many,TGTGCCAGCAGCAGGACACCCTACGAGCAGTACTTC,CASSRTPYEQYF
TRBD1,TRBV4-3,TRBJ1-2,NA,TGCGCCAGCAGCCAAGGGGACAGGGAATCCACCTTC,CASSQGDRESTF
TRBD2,TRBV28,TRBJ2-3,NA,TGTGCCAGCAGTCTTACGGCTAGCGGGGGGTTCACAGATACGCAGTATTTT,CASSLTASGGFTDTQYF
NA,TRBV18,TRBJ1-1,NA,TGTGCCAGCTCACCACCAATGGGGAACACTGAAGCTTTCTTT,CASSPPMGNTEAFF
NA,TRBV6-1,TRBJ1-4,few,TGTGCCAGCAGTGAAACTGGGTCACGGAGGGAAAAACTGTTTTTT,CASSETGSRREKLFF
NA,TRBV29-1,TRBJ2-1,NA,TGCAGCGTTGTGGCAGCCCTTTACAATGAGCAGTTCTTC,CSVVAALYNEQFF
TRBD2,TRBV3-1/TRBV3-2,TRBJ2-1,NA,TGTGCCAGCAGCCTCGGACTAGCGGCAAACAATGAGCAGTTCTTC,CASSLGLAANNEQFF
NA,TRBV19,TRBJ1-5,NA,TGTGCCAGTAAAGGACATCTCGAGGGTAGCAATCAGCCCCAGCATTTT,CASKGHLEGSNQPQHF
TRBD1,TRBV2,TRBJ2-2,few,TGTGCCAGCCGGGACAGGGTATTAACCGGGGAGCTGTTTTTT,CASRDRVLTGELFF
NA,TRBV6-5,TRBJ1-4,NA,TGTGCCAGCAGAAGCCCTGAGGCGGAAAAACTGTTTTTT,CASRSPEAEKLFF
NA,TRBV10-3,TRBJ2-1,once,TGTGCCACCCAGAGGGGGAACAATGAGCAGTTCTTC,CATQRGNNEQFF
NA,TRBV7-2,TRBJ2-7,NA,TGTGCCAGCAGTCCAGGGAGAGACGGAGGCGAGCAGTACTTC,CASSPGRDGGEQYF
NA,TRBV2,TRBJ2-6,few,TGTGCCAGCAGTGAGCGGGGATCTGGGGCCAACGTCCTGACTTTC,CASSERGSGANVLTF
NA,TRBV5-5,TRBJ1-3,NA,TGTGCCAGCAGGCTGAAGGGGGATGGAAACACCATATATTTT,CASRLKGDGNTIYF
TRBD1,TRBV6-5,TRBJ2-7,once,TGTGCCAGCAGTTACTCAGGACAGGGGGCGCTTTTCGAGCAGTACTTC,CASSYSGQGALFEQYF
TRBD1,TRBV5-4,TRBJ2-2,NA,TGTGCCAGCAGTCCCAGGGGACAGGGGGCGATTTCTGGGGAGCTGTTTTTT,CASSPRGQGAISGELFF
TRBD1,TRBV7-3,TRBJ1-6,NA,TGTGCCAGCAGCCACGGACAGGGTCGATCACCCCTCCACTTT,CASSHGQGRSPLHF
TRBD1,TRBV19,TRBJ2-7,NA,TGTGCCACCTCCTACGGACAGGTCCACTACGAGCAGTACTTC,CATSYGQVHYEQYF
NA,TRBV4-2,TRBJ1-2,NA,TGTGCCAGCAGCCAAGATCCACAGCCCTATGGCTACACCTTC,CASSQDPQPYGYTF
TRBD1,TRBV19,TRBJ1-2,NA,TGTGCCAGTAGTAGGGGACAGGGCCCTGGCTACACCTTC,CASSRGQGPGYTF
TRBD1,TRBV28,TRBJ1-6,few,TGTGCCAGCAGTCCAATGACAGGGGGTGGCTCACCCCTCCACTTT,CASSPMTGGGSPLHF
NA,TRBV19,TRBJ2-7,many,TGTGCCAGTACGCCAGGGGCGGGGGAGCAGTACTTC,CASTPGAGEQYF